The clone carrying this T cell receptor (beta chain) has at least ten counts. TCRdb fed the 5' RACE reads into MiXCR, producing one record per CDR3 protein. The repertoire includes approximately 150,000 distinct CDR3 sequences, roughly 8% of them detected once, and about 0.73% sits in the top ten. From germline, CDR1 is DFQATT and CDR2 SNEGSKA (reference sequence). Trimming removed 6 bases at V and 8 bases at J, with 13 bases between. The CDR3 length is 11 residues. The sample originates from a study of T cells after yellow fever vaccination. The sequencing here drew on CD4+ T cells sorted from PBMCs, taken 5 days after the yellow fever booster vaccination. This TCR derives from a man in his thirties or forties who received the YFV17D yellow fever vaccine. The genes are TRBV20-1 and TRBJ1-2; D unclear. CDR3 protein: CSASTRGGYTF. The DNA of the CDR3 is TGCAGTGCATCCACGCGCGGGGGCTACACCTTC.